Shown below are 30 T cell receptor beta chains from a single sample sequenced in a study of blood T cell repertoires in COVID-19. Assay: immunoSEQ multiplex PCR; the TCRdb copy retains only in-frame clones and omits some. This sample has under 300,000 clones; roughly 91% occur once, and the top ten carry 1.9%. Sequences were obtained from PBMCs or T cells enriched from blood (not recorded which). Receptor source: a woman aged 55 to 70 who had recovered from COVID-19.

The V call is TRBV30, the J call TRBJ1-5; perhaps TRBD1 as D (6 bases). Trimming took 2 bases from V and 6 from J, leaving 14 bases between them. This CDR3 region has 14 residues. CDR1 GTSNPN and CDR2 SVGIG come from the germline V gene (reference sequence). The CDR3 sequence is CAWSSRQVTQPQHF. The CDR3 nucleotides are TGTGCCTGGAGTTCACGACAGGTCACTCAGCCCCAGCATTTT.

The chain uses TRBV28 and TRBJ1-6; 12 bases map to TRBD1. CDR3 size: 18 residues. From germline, CDR1 is MDHEN and CDR2 SYDVKM. V was clipped by 6 bases and J by 1 base; unmatched bases: 7. The CDR3 protein is CASRGDRGLTSYNSPLHF. In DNA form, the CDR3 reads TGTGCCAGCAGAGGGGACAGGGGGCTGACATCCTATAATTCACCCCTCCACTTT.

This clone was detected a few times. The chain couples TRBV6-5 to TRBJ1-5, with TRBD1 as a possible D gene (6 bases). There are 16 residues in the CDR3. CDR1 is MNHEY, CDR2 SVGAGI, per germline. Trimming shortened V by 0 bases and J by 7 bases, and 16 bases separated the two germline ends. The chain's CDR3 is CASSYSSAGGIQPQHF. The CDR3 DNA is TGTGCCAGCAGTTACTCGAGTGCGGGGGGCATCCAGCCCCAGCATTTT.

This clone came up a few times. This chain uses TRBV2 with TRBJ1-2; a weak D match, TRBD1 (5 bases). This CDR3 comprises 14 residues. Germline-derived CDR1 and CDR2 are SNHLY and FYNNEI. V lost 6 bases to trimming and J lost 0 bases, with 11 bases between them. CDR3 sequence: CASRIDRTNYGYTF. The CDR3 nucleotides are TGTGCCAGCAGAATCGACAGAACTAACTATGGCTACACCTTC.

The chain has TRBV5-6 and TRBJ1-2, with 8 bases lining up with TRBD1. Trimming removed 4 bases from V and 4 bases from J; junction bases left unmatched: 9. Germline lookup yields CDR1 SGHDT and CDR2 YYEEEE. The CDR3 runs to 15 residues. The CDR3 region has the DNA TGTGCCAGCAGCCACACCGGGACAGGTCCCTATGGCTACACCTTC. Translated: CASSHTGTGPYGYTF.

The rearrangement joins TRBV5-4 to TRBJ2-1, with D possibly TRBD2 on 6 matching bases. CDR1 SGHNT and CDR2 YYREEE come from the germline V gene (reference sequence). This CDR3 comprises 14 residues. With 4 bases removed from V and 3 bases from J, the gap between germline ends came to 11 bases. The CDR3 here is CASSPRTNYNEQFF. The CDR3 bases are TGTGCCAGCAGCCCACGGACTAACTACAATGAGCAGTTCTTC.

The V call is TRBV5-1, the J call TRBJ1-3; D is unresolved. Germline V lookup: CDR1 SGHRS, CDR2 YFSETQ. V lost 0 bases and J 0 bases, leaving 10 bases between the germline ends. The CDR3 runs 16 residues. Here the CDR3 reads CASSLESGFSGNTIYF. CDR3 bases: TGCGCCAGCAGCTTGGAATCAGGTTTCTCTGGAAACACCATATATTTT.

The V gene is TRBV28, the J gene TRBJ2-1, with D possibly TRBD2 on 5 matching bases. With 5 bases removed from V and 7 bases from J, the gap between germline ends came to 18 bases. Germline lookup yields CDR1 MDHEN and CDR2 SYDVKM. The length of the CDR3 is 15 residues. This CDR3 reads CASSVYRAQRNEQFF. The DNA of the CDR3 is TGTGCCAGCAGTGTCTACCGGGCCCAGCGGAATGAGCAGTTCTTC.

The rearrangement uses TRBV19 and TRBJ1-6; D remains unclear. The CDR3 contains 15 residues. Germline loops: CDR1 LNHDA, CDR2 SQIVND (reference sequence). With 4 bases removed from V and 8 bases from J, the gap between germline ends came to 15 bases. In DNA form, the CDR3 reads TGTGCCAGTAGTAGCCTCATCACGAGGCATTCACCCCTCCACTTT. The encoded protein is CASSSLITRHSPLHF.

The chain combines TRBV2 with TRBJ1-5, with a weak D call TRBD1 (5 bases). V gave up 4 bases and J gave up 8 bases, with 12 bases separating them. The germline CDR1 and CDR2 sequences are SNHLY and FYNNEI. The CDR3 runs to 13 residues. DNA of the CDR3: TGTGCCAGCAGTGTACGGGGGGAGGAGCCCCAGCATTTT. Translating gives CASSVRGEEPQHF.

This clone was recorded once. The chain carries TRBV9 and TRBJ1-5, with 8 bases identical to TRBD1. CDR3 size: 15 residues. Germline values: CDR1 SGDLS, CDR2 YYNGEE. Trimming cost V 2 bases and J 6 bases; bases outside gene matches: 7. The CDR3, as DNA: TGTGCCAGCAGCGTCGACAGGGGCGGTTGTCAGCCCCAGCATTTT. It is translated as CASSVDRGGCQPQHF.

This chain joins TRBV5-1 and TRBJ1-5, with TRBD1 identical over 9 bases. This CDR3 has 15 amino acids. Germline V gene lookup returns CDR1 SGHRS and CDR2 YFSETQ. The V gene end was trimmed by 4 bases and the J gene end by 2 bases; junction bases not matched to a gene: 4. This chain's CDR3 is CASSRTGDGNQPQHF. The CDR3 coding sequence is TGCGCCAGCAGCAGGACAGGGGACGGCAATCAGCCCCAGCATTTT.

V gene TRBV6-5 combines with J gene TRBJ2-3; the match to TRBD2 covers 7 bases. CDR1 is MNHEY, CDR2 SVGAGI, per germline. The CDR3 loop spans 15 amino acids. With 6 bases clipped from V and 2 bases from J, the junction kept 8 bases outside the gene matches. CDR3 DNA sequence: TGTGCCAGCAGCCCCTGGGACTATGCCACAGATACGCAGTATTTT. This sequence encodes CASSPWDYATDTQYF.

This chain links TRBV3-1 (or the pseudogene TRBV3-2) with TRBJ1-3; TRBD1 matches at 10 bases. This CDR3 region has 17 residues. Germline CDR1 and CDR2: LGHDT and YNNKEL (reference sequence). V lost 0 bases to trimming and J lost 10 bases; unmatched junction nucleotides: 12. The CDR3, as DNA: TGTGCCAGCAGCCAAGATGGTTGGGGACAGGGGATGGCGACCATATATTTT. It is translated as CASSQDGWGQGMATIYF.

CDR3 nucleotide sequence: TGTGCCAGCAGCCCCGCCTCGGGTAGTCCGCAGTATTTT. This sequence encodes CASSPASGSPQYF. The chain recombines TRBV7-2 with TRBJ2-3; D is unclear. The CDR3 runs to 13 residues. V was cut by 5 bases and J by 10 bases, with 16 bases left in between. Germline loops: CDR1 SGHTA, CDR2 FQGNSA.

The chain uses TRBV30 and TRBJ2-1, with D possibly matching TRBD2 (6 bases). Germline V lookup: CDR1 GTSNPN, CDR2 SVGIG (reference sequence). V lost 3 bases to trimming and J lost 10 bases, with 10 bases between them. The CDR3 is 11 amino acids. The CDR3 sequence is CAWRGGTEQFF. The CDR3 nucleotides are TGTGCCTGGAGGGGAGGAACGGAGCAGTTCTTC.

This clone was seen a handful of times. The gene calls are TRBV27 and TRBJ2-1; D is perhaps TRBD1 (5 bases). Germline V lookup: CDR1 MNHEY, CDR2 SMNVEV (reference sequence). CDR3 length: 14 residues. Trimming left V 8 bases short and J 9 bases short, with 20 bases between. The CDR3 DNA is TGTGCCAGCGGATCCTTGCAGGGCTATAGTGAGCAGTTCTTC. Amino acid sequence: CASGSLQGYSEQFF.

CDR3 bases: TGTGCCAGCAGCTTGACAGGCAATAATGAAAAACTGTTTTTT. Its protein is CASSLTGNNEKLFF. The J gene is TRBJ1-4, the V gene TRBV11-3; tentative D call: TRBD1 (6 bases). Looked up from germline, CDR1 is SGHNT and CDR2 is YENEEA. Trimming cost V 3 bases and J 4 bases, with 9 bases left between them. This CDR3 has 14 residues. The full variable domain, with the rest looked up from reference TRBV11-3 and TRBJ1-4, is EAGVVQSPRYKIIEKKQPVAFWCNPISGHNTLYWYLQNLGQGPELLIRYENEEAVDDSQLPKDRFSAERLKGVDSTLKIQPAELGDSAVYLCASSLTGNNEKLFFGSGTQLSVL.

This clone has a single count. V and J are TRBV29-1 and TRBJ1-1, with 8 bases that match TRBD1. The trim removed 6 bases at V and 4 bases at J, leaving 7 bases unmatched. Per the germline V gene, CDR1 is SQVTM and CDR2 is ANQGSEA. The CDR3 has 13 residues. The CDR3 DNA follows: TGCAGCGTCGACAGGGGATTGGGCACTGAAGCTTTCTTT. Translated: CSVDRGLGTEAFF. Drawing the rest from reference TRBV29-1 and TRBJ1-1, the complete variable domain is SAVISQKPSRDICQRGTSLTIQCQVDSQVTMMFWYRQQPGQSLTLIATANQGSEATYESGFVIDKFPISRPNLTFSTLTVSNMSPEDSSIYLCSVDRGLGTEAFFGQGTRLTVV.

This clone was recorded only once. The chain uses TRBV14 and TRBJ2-1, with 9 bases identical to TRBD1. V shed 4 bases and J 0 bases; nucleotides not matched to a gene: 4. The CDR3 contains 16 residues. Germline V lookup: CDR1 SGHDN, CDR2 FVKESK. The CDR3 loop reads CASSRTGQGSYNEQFF. CDR3 coding DNA: TGTGCCAGCAGCCGAACGGGACAGGGCTCCTACAATGAGCAGTTCTTC.

This chain uses TRBV27 with TRBJ2-1, with 8 bases matching TRBD2. There are 15 residues in the CDR3. Germline-derived CDR1 and CDR2 are MNHEY and SMNVEV (reference sequence). V lost 1 base to trimming and J lost 6 bases; unmatched junction nucleotides: 5. The CDR3 nucleotides are TGTGCCAGCAGTTTATGGGGACTAGGCGCCAATGAGCAGTTCTTC. Its translation: CASSLWGLGANEQFF.

V and J are TRBV5-8 and TRBJ2-1; the match to TRBD2 covers 8 bases. The germline CDR1 and CDR2 sequences are SGHTS and YDEGEE. This CDR3 has 15 amino acids. J gave up 2 bases and V 3 bases, and 4 bases lay outside the gene matches. CDR3 coding DNA: TGTGCCAGCAGCTCCGGGGGGGCCCCCTACAATGAGCAGTTCTTC. Translated: CASSSGGAPYNEQFF.

The J gene is TRBJ1-2, the V gene TRBV21-1; the D segment call TRBD1 is taken from the table without a DNA check. TRBV21-1 is recorded as a pseudogene. The CDR3 length is 16 residues. The chain's CDR3 is CASSKGRQTTYYGYTF. The CDR3 bases are TGTGCCAGCAGCAAAGGAAGGCAGACAACCTACTATGGCTACACCTTC.

This clone was picked up one time. The chain uses TRBV2 and TRBJ2-3, with a weak D call TRBD2 (6 bases). The germline V gene has CDR1 SNHLY and CDR2 FYNNEI. The CDR3 extends over 13 amino acids. V lost 4 bases and J 5 bases, leaving 10 bases between the germline ends. The CDR3 protein is CASSATGGDTQYF. CDR3 DNA: TGTGCCAGCAGTGCGACCGGGGGAGATACGCAGTATTTT.

The V call is TRBV6-5, the J call TRBJ1-2; D is unclear. Trimming removed 2 bases at V and 5 bases at J, with 9 bases between. CDR3 length: 13 amino acids. The germline V gene has CDR1 MNHEY and CDR2 SVGAGI. The CDR3 sequence: CASSYAIEYGYTF. CDR3 nucleotides: TGTGCCAGCAGTTACGCGATTGAGTATGGCTACACCTTC.

V is TRBV30 and J is TRBJ2-2; no reliable D call. CDR3 length equals 15 residues. Per germline, CDR1 GTSNPN and CDR2 SVGIG (reference sequence). V gave up 2 bases and J gave up 5 bases, with 15 bases separating them. CDR3 nucleotides: TGTGCCTGGAGTAATGGGCAGATATTAACCGGGGAGCTGTTTTTT. This encodes CAWSNGQILTGELFF.

Remarks on this clone: The same CDR3 is also encoded by other DNA sequences in this sample. The chain links TRBV19 to TRBJ1-5, with 10 bases aligning to TRBD1. CDR1 and CDR2 from the germline V gene are LNHDA and SQIVND (reference sequence). CDR3 length: 13 residues. V trimming: 6 bases; J trimming: 7 bases; junction bases outside the gene matches: 3. CDR3 in amino acids: CASRDRGRQPQHF. In DNA form, the CDR3 reads TGTGCCAGTAGGGACAGGGGGAGGCAGCCCCAGCATTTT.

This rearrangement joins TRBV7-3 to TRBJ2-3, with D possibly being TRBD1 (5 bases). The CDR3 extends over 13 amino acids. The ends were cut back, 2 bases at V and 4 bases at J, with 7 bases in the middle. Germline V CDR1 and CDR2: SGHTA, FQGTGA. The CDR3 is CASSLVGADTQYF. The CDR3 region has the DNA TGTGCCAGCAGCTTAGTAGGGGCAGATACGCAGTATTTT.

CDR3 nucleotide sequence: TGTGCCTGGTCGCGGTCTCTACTACCACTTAACTATGGCTACACCTTC. Its protein product is CAWSRSLLPLNYGYTF. The V gene is TRBV30, the J gene TRBJ1-2; D call uncertain. Germline assignment: CDR1 GTSNPN and CDR2 SVGIG (reference sequence). Trimming cost V 5 bases and J 1 base, with 20 bases left between them. The CDR3 runs 16 residues.

The table lists this clone with a count of one. This chain joins TRBV6-4 and TRBJ2-3; 9 bases fit TRBD2. Germline CDR1 MRHNA, CDR2 SNTAGT. This CDR3 spans 15 amino acids. The J segment lost 1 base and the V segment lost 5 bases, leaving 4 bases of the junction unmatched. In nucleotides, the CDR3 is TGTGCCAGCAGTAAAAGGACTAGCGGCACAGATACGCAGTATTTT. The encoded protein is CASSKRTSGTDTQYF.